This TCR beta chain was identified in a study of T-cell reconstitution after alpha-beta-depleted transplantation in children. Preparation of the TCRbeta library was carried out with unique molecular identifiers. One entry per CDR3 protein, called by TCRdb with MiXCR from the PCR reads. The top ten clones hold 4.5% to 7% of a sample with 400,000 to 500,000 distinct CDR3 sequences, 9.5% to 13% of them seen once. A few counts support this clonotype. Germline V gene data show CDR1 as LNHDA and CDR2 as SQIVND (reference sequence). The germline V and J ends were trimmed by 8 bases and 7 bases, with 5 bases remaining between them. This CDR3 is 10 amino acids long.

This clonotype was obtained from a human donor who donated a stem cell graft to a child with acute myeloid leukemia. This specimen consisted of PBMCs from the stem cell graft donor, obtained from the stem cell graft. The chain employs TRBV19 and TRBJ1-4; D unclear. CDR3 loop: CASGFEKLFF. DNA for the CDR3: TGTGCCAGTGGCTTTGAAAAACTGTTTTTT. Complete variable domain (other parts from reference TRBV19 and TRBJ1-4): DGGITQSPKYLFRKEGQNVTLSCEQNLNHDAMYWYRQDPGQGLRLIYYSQIVNDFQKGDIAEGYSVSREKKESFPLTVTSAQKNPTAFYLCASGFEKLFFGSGTQLSVL.